This T cell receptor beta chain stems from a study of cytomegalovirus exposure and HLA in healthy donors. Turning to this clone: Its cognate antigen is unknown.

V was clipped by 1 base and J by 3 bases, with 3 bases between them. CDR3 length: 12 amino acids. In germline, CDR1 is LNHNV, CDR2 YYDKDF (reference sequence). Primers included in the PCR were 60 Vbeta and 13 Jbeta primers. The data were produced by immunoSEQ multiplex PCR, yet TCRdb's version contains in-frame clones alone and is incomplete. The table lists over 90,000 clones, 76% of them singletons, with roughly 19% in the top ten. Healthy bone marrow donors made up the donors. Study-wide points: Other equally common chains were less clonally expanded than HLA-associated TCR beta chains, a later analysis showed. Evidence from a later analysis indicated that most CMV-associated TCR beta chains looked HLA-restricted.

The sequencing sample was made of PBMCs. The J gene is TRBJ1-1, the V gene TRBV15; D is undetermined. The TCR was taken from a woman aged 55-70 years in good health and CMV-seropositive. The CDR3 sequence is CATSRGDTEAFF. Written as DNA, the CDR3 is TGTGCCACCAGCAGAGGCGACACTGAAGCTTTCTTT.